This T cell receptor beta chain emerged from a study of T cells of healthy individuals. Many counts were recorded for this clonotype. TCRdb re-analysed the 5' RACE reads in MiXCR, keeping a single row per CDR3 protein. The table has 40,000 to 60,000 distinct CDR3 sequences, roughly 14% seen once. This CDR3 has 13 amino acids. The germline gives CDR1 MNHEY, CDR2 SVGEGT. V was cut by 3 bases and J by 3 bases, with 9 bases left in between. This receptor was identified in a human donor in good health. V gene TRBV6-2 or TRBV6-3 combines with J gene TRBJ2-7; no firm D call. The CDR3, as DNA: TGTGCCAGCAGTTATACAGAAAACTACGAGCAGTACTTC. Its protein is CASSYTENYEQYF.